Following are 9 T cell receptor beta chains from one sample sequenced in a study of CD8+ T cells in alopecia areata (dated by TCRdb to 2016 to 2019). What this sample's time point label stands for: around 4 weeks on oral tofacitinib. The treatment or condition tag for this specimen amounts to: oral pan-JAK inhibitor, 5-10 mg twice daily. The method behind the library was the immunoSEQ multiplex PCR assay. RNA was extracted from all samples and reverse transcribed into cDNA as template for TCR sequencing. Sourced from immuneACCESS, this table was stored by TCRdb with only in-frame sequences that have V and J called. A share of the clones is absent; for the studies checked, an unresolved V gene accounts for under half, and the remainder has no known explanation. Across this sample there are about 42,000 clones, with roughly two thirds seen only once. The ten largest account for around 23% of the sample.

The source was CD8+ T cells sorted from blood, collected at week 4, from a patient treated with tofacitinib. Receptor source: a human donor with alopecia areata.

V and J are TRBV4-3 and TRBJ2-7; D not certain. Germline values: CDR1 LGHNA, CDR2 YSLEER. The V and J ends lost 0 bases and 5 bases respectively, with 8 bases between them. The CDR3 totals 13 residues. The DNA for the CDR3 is TGCGCCAGCAGCCAAGATGACGGTAACGAGCAGTACTTC. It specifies CASSQDDGNEQYF.

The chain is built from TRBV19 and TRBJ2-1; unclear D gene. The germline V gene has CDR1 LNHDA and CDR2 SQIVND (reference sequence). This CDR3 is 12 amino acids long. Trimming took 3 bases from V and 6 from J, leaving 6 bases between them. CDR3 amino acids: CASSIGSNEQFF. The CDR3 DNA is TGTGCCAGTAGTATCGGTAGCAATGAGCAGTTCTTC. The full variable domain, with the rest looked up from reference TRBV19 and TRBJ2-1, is DGGITQSPKYLFRKEGQNVTLSCEQNLNHDAMYWYRQDPGQGLRLIYYSQIVNDFQKGDIAEGYSVSREKKESFPLTVTSAQKNPTAFYLCASSIGSNEQFFGPGTRLTVL.

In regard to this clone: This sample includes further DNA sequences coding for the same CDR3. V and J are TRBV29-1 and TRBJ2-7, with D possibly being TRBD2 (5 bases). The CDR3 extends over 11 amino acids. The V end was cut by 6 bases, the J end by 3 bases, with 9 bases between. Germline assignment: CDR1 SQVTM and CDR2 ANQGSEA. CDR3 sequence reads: CSVVGDYEQYF. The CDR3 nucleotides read TGCAGCGTCGTCGGGGACTACGAGCAGTACTTC.

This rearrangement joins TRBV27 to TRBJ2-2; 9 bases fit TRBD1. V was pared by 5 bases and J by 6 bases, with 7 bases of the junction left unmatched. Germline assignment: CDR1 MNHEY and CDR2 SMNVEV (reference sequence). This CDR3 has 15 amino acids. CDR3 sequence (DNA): TGTGCCAGCAGTCCAACAGGGGGCTTTTCCGGGGAGCTGTTTTTT. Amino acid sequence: CASSPTGGFSGELFF.

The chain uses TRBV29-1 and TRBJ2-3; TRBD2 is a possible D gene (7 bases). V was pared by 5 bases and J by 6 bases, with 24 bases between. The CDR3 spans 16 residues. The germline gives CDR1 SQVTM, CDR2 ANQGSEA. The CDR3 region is CSVPTIQERGGDTQYF. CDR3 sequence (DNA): TGCAGCGTTCCCACCATACAGGAACGCGGGGGCGATACGCAGTATTTT.

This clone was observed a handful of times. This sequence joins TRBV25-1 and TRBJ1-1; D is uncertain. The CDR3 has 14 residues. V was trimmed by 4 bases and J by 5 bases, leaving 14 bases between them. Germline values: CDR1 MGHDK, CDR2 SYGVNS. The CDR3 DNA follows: TGTGCCAGCAGTGGAGCGTCGGCGGGGACTGAAGCTTTCTTT. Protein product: CASSGASAGTEAFF.

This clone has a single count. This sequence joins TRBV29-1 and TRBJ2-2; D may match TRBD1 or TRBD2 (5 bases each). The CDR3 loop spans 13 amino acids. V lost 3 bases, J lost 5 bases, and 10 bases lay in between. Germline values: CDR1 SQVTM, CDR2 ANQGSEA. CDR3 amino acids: CSVEGTSTGELFF. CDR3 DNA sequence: TGCAGCGTTGAGGGGACGTCTACCGGGGAGCTGTTTTTT.

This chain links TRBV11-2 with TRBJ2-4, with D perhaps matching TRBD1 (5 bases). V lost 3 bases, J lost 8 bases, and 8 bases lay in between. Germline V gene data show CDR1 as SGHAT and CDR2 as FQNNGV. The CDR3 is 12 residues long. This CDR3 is CASSFTRDIQYF. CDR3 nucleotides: TGTGCCAGCAGCTTTACCAGGGACATTCAGTACTTC.

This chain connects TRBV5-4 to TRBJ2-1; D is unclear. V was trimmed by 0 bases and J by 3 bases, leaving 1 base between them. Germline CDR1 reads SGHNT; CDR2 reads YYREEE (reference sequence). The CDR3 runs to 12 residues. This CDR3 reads CASSLDYNEQFF. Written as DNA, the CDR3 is TGTGCCAGCAGCTTGGACTACAATGAGCAGTTCTTC.